The 27 T cell receptor beta chains listed next were all sequenced from one sample in a study of shared clonotypes between healthy human individuals (dated by TCRdb to between 2020 and 2021). Receptor libraries were prepared by the immunoSEQ multiplex PCR assay. TCRdb holds this immuneACCESS table with in-frame rearrangements only. Some clones are missing; in checked studies, unresolved V genes explain under half, and the rest has no known cause. In this sample the table shows around 200,000 clones, 66% of which occur a single time. Clones ranked in the top ten supply roughly a tenth of the sample. The sequencing sample was made of memory CD4+ T cells sorted from blood. The cell subset or site label for this specimen denotes: CD45RA-negative fraction. These receptors were obtained from a man younger than 40 in good health.

The chain uses TRBV29-1 and TRBJ2-3, with TRBD2 matching 13 bases. From germline, CDR1 is SQVTM and CDR2 ANQGSEA. The V gene end was trimmed by 4 bases and the J gene end by 2 bases; junction bases not matched to a gene: 3. This CDR3 region has 15 residues. CDR3 sequence reads: CSVGTSGSDTDTQYF. The CDR3 DNA follows: TGCAGCGTTGGGACTAGCGGGAGCGACACAGATACGCAGTATTTT.

There are many counts of this clone. The chain's CDR3 is CASRGQEGLEAFF. The CDR3 DNA sequence: TGTGCCAGTAGGGGGCAGGAGGGGCTTGAAGCTTTCTTT. The V call is TRBV19, the J call TRBJ1-1; weak D call: TRBD1 (5 bases). V shed 6 bases and J shed 7 bases, with 15 bases lying between them. Germline V lookup: CDR1 LNHDA, CDR2 SQIVND (reference sequence). This CDR3 is built from 13 residues.

The chain couples TRBV19 to TRBJ1-3; TRBD1 is a possible D gene (5 bases). Germline V gene lookup returns CDR1 LNHDA and CDR2 SQIVND (reference sequence). There are 17 residues in the CDR3. V lost 1 base to trimming and J lost 0 bases, with 13 bases between them. The chain's CDR3 is CASSIGRQTVSGNTIYF. CDR3 bases: TGTGCCAGTAGTATAGGAAGACAGACAGTCTCTGGAAACACCATATATTTT.

This chain links TRBV18 with TRBJ2-1; TRBD2 matches 11 bases. The CDR3 is made up of 16 amino acids. Trimming removed 4 bases from V and 6 bases from J; junction bases left unmatched: 8. In germline, CDR1 is KGHSH, CDR2 LQKENI. CDR3 DNA: TGTGCCAGCTCACGGTCGGGACTAGCGGAAGGCAATGAGCAGTTCTTC. Translating gives CASSRSGLAEGNEQFF. Full variable domain (remainder filled in from reference TRBV18 and TRBJ2-1): NAGVMQNPRHLVRRRGQEARLRCSPMKGHSHVYWYRQLPEEGLKFMVYLQKENIIDESGMPKERFSAEFPKEGPSILRIQQVVRGDSAAYFCASSRSGLAEGNEQFFGPGTRLTVL.

The chain recombines TRBV11-3 with TRBJ2-6, with 7 positions matching TRBD1. The CDR3 contains 18 residues. The junction had 11 bases not matched to a gene; V was cut back by 1 base and J by 5 bases. The germline V gene has CDR1 SGHNT and CDR2 YENEEA. Here the CDR3 DNA reads TGTGCCAGCAGCTTAGGATCCGGGACAGTTAACAGGGCCAACGTCCTGACTTTC. Translating it yields CASSLGSGTVNRANVLTF.

The V and J genes are TRBV14 and TRBJ2-7, with D unclear. Trimming took off 0 bases at V and 3 bases at J, with 12 bases between the two ends. CDR3 length equals 15 residues. CDR1 and CDR2 (germline): SGHDN, FVKESK. This chain's CDR3 is CASSQDVGQLYEQYF. The CDR3 region has the DNA TGTGCCAGCAGCCAAGATGTGGGTCAGCTCTACGAGCAGTACTTC.

V and J are TRBV29-1 and TRBJ1-1; 7 nucleotides agree with TRBD1. Germline V gene lookup returns CDR1 SQVTM and CDR2 ANQGSEA. Trimming removed 6 bases from V and 1 base from J; junction bases left unmatched: 5. The CDR3 spans 13 residues. As DNA, the CDR3 is TGCAGCGTGAATCGACAGGGGAACACTGAAGCTTTCTTT. The encoded protein is CSVNRQGNTEAFF.

This sequence joins TRBV5-1 and TRBJ1-3, with a possible D match to TRBD1 (5 bases). The V gene's germline CDR1 is SGHRS and CDR2 YFSETQ. The V end was cut by 3 bases, the J end by 2 bases, with 9 bases between. The CDR3 is made up of 14 amino acids. The DNA for the CDR3 is TGCGCCAGCAGCTCGGGGGGAGCTGGAAACACCATATATTTT. Amino acid sequence: CASSSGGAGNTIYF.

Here the CDR3 DNA reads TGTGCCAGCAGGGGGGGGCAGGTTGGGCCCCAGCATTTT. Protein: CASRGGQVGPQHF. The chain links TRBV6-1 to TRBJ1-5; D is perhaps TRBD1 (6 bases). Germline CDR1 is MNHNS and CDR2 is SASEGT. Deletions cut 6 bases from V and 9 bases from J, with 15 bases between. This CDR3 comprises 13 residues.

This clone appeared a single time. This chain uses TRBV27 with TRBJ1-4; 9 nucleotides align to TRBD1. Germline-derived CDR1 and CDR2 are MNHEY and SMNVEV (reference sequence). The CDR3 loop spans 15 amino acids. Trimming removed 2 bases from V and 8 bases from J; junction bases left unmatched: 6. CDR3 amino acids: CASSLGDRAHEKLFF. The DNA of the CDR3 is TGTGCCAGCAGTTTAGGGGACAGGGCGCACGAAAAACTGTTTTTT. Full variable domain (remainder filled in from reference TRBV27 and TRBJ1-4): EAQVTQNPRYLITVTGKKLTVTCSQNMNHEYMSWYRQDPGLGLRQIYYSMNVEVTDKGDVPEGYKVSRKEKRNFPLILESPSPNQTSLYFCASSLGDRAHEKLFFGSGTQLSVL.

The chain employs TRBV5-1 and TRBJ1-1; 8 positions agree with TRBD1. CDR3 length: 14 residues. V gave up 4 bases and J gave up 2 bases; unmatched junction bases: 4. Germline V lookup: CDR1 SGHRS, CDR2 YFSETQ. The DNA of the CDR3 is TGCGCCAGCAGCGAAGACAGGGGCAACACTGAAGCTTTCTTT. It yields the protein CASSEDRGNTEAFF.

This clone was counted many times. The V gene is TRBV10-3, the J gene TRBJ2-1, with TRBD2 matching over 9 bases. The CDR3 is made up of 17 amino acids. Germline V lookup: CDR1 ENHRY, CDR2 SYGVKD. With 4 bases clipped from V and 4 bases from J, the junction kept 11 bases outside the gene matches. The CDR3 DNA is TGTGCCATCAGTGGAAAAACGACTAGCGGAAATTACAATGAGCAGTTCTTC. Protein product: CAISGKTTSGNYNEQFF.

J is TRBJ2-5 and V is TRBV29-1; 7 nucleotides agree with TRBD2. Per germline, CDR1 SQVTM and CDR2 ANQGSEA. The length of the CDR3 is 13 residues. Trimming removed 8 bases from V and 4 bases from J; junction bases left unmatched: 10. Written as DNA, the CDR3 is TGCAGCACACTTCGGGGGGTAGGAGAGACCCAGTACTTC. Amino acids: CSTLRGVGETQYF.

This chain links TRBV6-1 with TRBJ1-2; tentatively, D is TRBD1 (6 bases). The length of the CDR3 is 13 residues. The V gene's germline CDR1 is MNHNS and CDR2 SASEGT. Trimming pared 10 bases from V and 8 bases from J, leaving 20 bases between. The chain's CDR3 is CATRGPNFVGYTF. DNA of the CDR3: TGTGCCACCAGGGGACCGAATTTTGTGGGCTACACCTTC.

This sequence joins TRBV12-5 and TRBJ1-5; 8 nucleotides align to TRBD1. The J segment lost 3 bases and the V segment lost 9 bases, leaving 7 bases of the junction unmatched. Per germline, CDR1 LGHNT and CDR2 FRNRAP. CDR3 size: 14 residues. The CDR3 protein is CASARQGTNQPQHF. In DNA form, the CDR3 reads TGTGCTAGCGCCCGACAGGGGACCAATCAGCCCCAGCATTTT.

A single count supports this clone. J is TRBJ2-2 and V is TRBV13; TRBD1 aligns across 8 bases. Germline loops: CDR1 PRHDT, CDR2 FYEKMQ (reference sequence). V was pared by 5 bases and J by 2 bases, with 13 bases of the junction left unmatched. There are 18 residues in the CDR3. CDR3 region: CASSTTVKDRGNTGELFF. CDR3 sequence (DNA): TGTGCCAGCAGCACGACTGTAAAAGACAGGGGTAACACCGGGGAGCTGTTTTTT.

There are many counts of this clone. The chain employs TRBV2 and TRBJ2-5; D gene ambiguous. This CDR3 is built from 13 residues. Germline values: CDR1 SNHLY, CDR2 FYNNEI. The ends were cut back, 1 base at V and 5 bases at J, with 8 bases in the middle. In DNA form, the CDR3 reads TGTGCCAGCAGTGAAGACTACTCGGAGACCCAGTACTTC. It yields the protein CASSEDYSETQYF.

V and J are TRBV2 and TRBJ2-1; D uncertain. The germline CDR1 and CDR2 sequences are SNHLY and FYNNEI. The CDR3 contains 11 residues. The V and J ends lost 6 bases and 10 bases respectively, with 10 bases between them. The CDR3 spells CASRPVREQFF. The CDR3 nucleotides read TGTGCCAGCAGGCCCGTTCGAGAGCAGTTCTTC.

This clone was counted only a few times. This sequence joins TRBV9 and TRBJ2-1; unclear D gene. The CDR3 totals 14 residues. Trimming pared 4 bases from V and 5 bases from J, leaving 13 bases between. Germline CDR1 and CDR2: SGDLS and YYNGEE. CDR3 DNA sequence: TGTGCCAGCAGCCAATCTCTAGTTCACAATGAGCAGTTCTTC. This gives the protein CASSQSLVHNEQFF.

V and J are TRBV4-3 and TRBJ2-7; 9 nucleotides align to TRBD2. Unmatched junction bases numbered 5, after V lost 0 bases and J lost 5 bases. The length of the CDR3 is 15 residues. Germline V CDR1 and CDR2: LGHNA, YSLEER. Written as DNA, the CDR3 is TGCGCCAGCAGCCAAGAAGCGGGAGGATGGGACGAGCAGTACTTC. Its protein is CASSQEAGGWDEQYF.

The gene calls are TRBV6-9 and TRBJ2-7; D remains unclear. Trimming took off 9 bases at V and 2 bases at J, with 11 bases between the two ends. The CDR3 runs to 12 residues. Germline CDR1 reads MNHGY; CDR2 reads SVAAGI. CDR3 nucleotides: TGTGCCAGGAAAAGGGTAACCTACGAGCAGTACTTC. It translates to CARKRVTYEQYF.

The chain has TRBV30 and TRBJ1-5; D is perhaps TRBD1 (6 bases). CDR1 and CDR2 from the germline V gene are GTSNPN and SVGIG (reference sequence). Deletions cut 1 base from V and 5 bases from J, with 15 bases between. This CDR3 region has 15 residues. In DNA form, the CDR3 reads TGTGCCTGGAGTGGAGGCCCGGGGGCGGATCAGCCCCAGCATTTT. Translation: CAWSGGPGADQPQHF.

The chain carries TRBV7-6 and TRBJ2-1, with 7 bases identical to TRBD2. The CDR3 covers 13 residues. Germline loops: CDR1 SGHVS, CDR2 FNYEAQ. Losses at the gene ends were 4 bases for V and 15 bases for J; bases not matched to a gene: 12. CDR3 residues: CASSSDRGGLLFF. CDR3 nucleotide sequence: TGTGCCAGCAGCTCCGATCGGGGAGGGCTTCTGTTCTTC.

The chain carries TRBV25-1 and TRBJ2-7; D gene ambiguous. CDR1 and CDR2 (germline): MGHDK, SYGVNS. CDR3 length equals 13 residues. Trimming left V 6 bases short and J 5 bases short, with 14 bases between. DNA for the CDR3: TGTGCCAGCAGCCTCCCCCCCCGTGACGAGCAGTACTTC. Protein product: CASSLPPRDEQYF.

The rearrangement joins TRBV7-6 to TRBJ2-2; 8 bases fit TRBD2. The length of the CDR3 is 15 residues. The trim removed 3 bases at V and 1 base at J, leaving 1 base unmatched. Germline CDR1 SGHVS, CDR2 FNYEAQ. CDR3: CASSFREGNTGELFF. The CDR3 DNA reads as TGTGCCAGCAGCTTCCGGGAGGGGAACACCGGGGAGCTGTTTTTT.

The chain combines TRBV7-2 with TRBJ2-5, with D maybe TRBD2 (6 bases). The CDR3 has 16 amino acids. Trimming took 4 bases from V and 9 from J, leaving 24 bases between them. Germline V gene lookup returns CDR1 SGHTA and CDR2 FQGNSA. The CDR3 here is CASSSSPNGGVSSQYF. In nucleotides, the CDR3 is TGTGCCAGCAGCTCCTCACCAAACGGGGGTGTGTCTTCCCAGTACTTC.

This clone was recorded many times. The chain combines TRBV9 with TRBJ1-1; D not resolved. The CDR3 extends over 13 amino acids. V was shortened by 1 base and J by 1 base, with 5 bases between the two germline ends. Germline V CDR1 and CDR2: SGDLS, YYNGEE. CDR3 sequence (DNA): TGTGCCAGCAGCGTAACGGGGAACACTGAAGCTTTCTTT. It is translated as CASSVTGNTEAFF. The full variable domain, in which reference TRBV9 and TRBJ1-1 provide the parts outside the CDR3, is DSGVTQTPKHLITATGQRVTLRCSPRSGDLSVYWYQQSLDQGLQFLIQYYNGEERAKGNILERFSAQQFPDLHSELNLSSLELGDSALYFCASSVTGNTEAFFGQGTRLTVV.